Sequencing of this TCR beta chain was carried out in a study of blood T cell repertoires in COVID-19. Across the whole study: Researchers got acute and convalescent COVID-19 samples from the United States, Italy and Spain. From T cells, B-cell-depleted T cells, or PBMCs came the material, which was cDNA or gDNA.

This clone was seen a single time. Authors' processing steps: Reference gene primer amplification yielded estimated nucleated cell counts. Here immunoSEQ multiplex PCR was the method, and the copy in TCRdb shows in-frame clones only, minus some. The V and J calls and clone size were taken over from that table, and D and trimming were inferred from the DNA. This table has roughly 100,000 clones, around 80% appearing once. Trimming removed 5 bases from V and 4 bases from J, with 18 bases in between. Per germline, CDR1 SGHTA and CDR2 FQGNSA. The CDR3 is 16 amino acids. The rearrangement links TRBV7-2 to TRBJ1-3; D is perhaps TRBD1 (6 bases). Sequenced input: peripheral blood. The TCR originated in a man in his fifties or sixties with active or convalescent COVID-19. CDR3 sequence: CASSPFYGTKGNTIYF. CDR3 bases: TGTGCCAGCAGCCCGTTTTATGGGACAAAGGGAAACACCATATATTTT.